This T cell receptor (beta chain) was captured by sequencing in a study of blood T cell repertoires in COVID-19. In the study overall: COVID-19 samples from acute and convalescent phases originated in the United States, Italy and Spain. The cDNA or gDNA used as material had been derived from T cells, B-cell-depleted T cells, or PBMCs.

This clone was detected a few times. Original processing methods: Amplification from reference gene primers served as the basis for estimated nucleated cell counts. Clones were sequenced by immunoSEQ multiplex PCR, and TCRdb holds only the in-frame ones, with some missing. D and trimming come from the DNA, and the V and J calls and clone size come from that table. The data contain 70,000 to 85,000 clones, 87% of them seen just once; the ten biggest clones take up approximately 2.9%. This CDR3 is 15 amino acids long. Per germline, CDR1 KGHSH and CDR2 LQKENI. Trimming pared 2 bases from V and 2 bases from J, leaving 10 bases between.

The rearrangement links TRBV18 to TRBJ1-5, with D possibly matching TRBD1 (6 bases). The sequence was collected from a woman in her forties or fifties with active or convalescent COVID-19. Sequencing was performed on peripheral blood. In DNA form, the CDR3 reads TGTGCCAGCTCACCAGGGGCAGGGGGCAATCAGCCCCAGCATTTT. This encodes CASSPGAGGNQPQHF.